This note documents a single T cell receptor beta chain sequence. The antigen is not known. Collection occurred without any documented infections or immune events in donors. TCRdb's copy holds only in-frame clones and misses some; the assay was immunoSEQ multiplex PCR. Among about 91,000 clones listed, 88% were seen once. This record belongs to a study of identifying expanded T cells in peripheral blood. Germline V gene sequence: CDR1 SGHRS, CDR2 YFSETQ. V gave up 0 bases and J gave up 1 base, with 12 bases separating them. This CDR3 has 16 residues. Study outcomes and limitations: Approximately two-week clone count variance significantly increased as total template count grew. About 1.2 clones differed between technical replicates, versus 16.4 and 19 over time.

This rearrangement joins TRBV5-1 to TRBJ2-3, with D unclear. The sequenced material came from blood. The sequence derives from a person between 18 and 75 years old in good health. For the CDR3, the DNA is TGCGCCAGCAGCTTGGTCCCAACAATGGGCACAGATACGCAGTATTTT. This translates into CASSLVPTMGTDTQYF. The full variable domain, rest sourced from reference TRBV5-1 and TRBJ2-3, is KAGVTQTPRYLIKTRGQQVTLSCSPISGHRSVSWYQQTPGQGLQFLFEYFSETQRNKGNFPGRFSGRQFSNSRSEMNVSTLELGDSALYLCASSLVPTMGTDTQYFGPGTRLTVL.